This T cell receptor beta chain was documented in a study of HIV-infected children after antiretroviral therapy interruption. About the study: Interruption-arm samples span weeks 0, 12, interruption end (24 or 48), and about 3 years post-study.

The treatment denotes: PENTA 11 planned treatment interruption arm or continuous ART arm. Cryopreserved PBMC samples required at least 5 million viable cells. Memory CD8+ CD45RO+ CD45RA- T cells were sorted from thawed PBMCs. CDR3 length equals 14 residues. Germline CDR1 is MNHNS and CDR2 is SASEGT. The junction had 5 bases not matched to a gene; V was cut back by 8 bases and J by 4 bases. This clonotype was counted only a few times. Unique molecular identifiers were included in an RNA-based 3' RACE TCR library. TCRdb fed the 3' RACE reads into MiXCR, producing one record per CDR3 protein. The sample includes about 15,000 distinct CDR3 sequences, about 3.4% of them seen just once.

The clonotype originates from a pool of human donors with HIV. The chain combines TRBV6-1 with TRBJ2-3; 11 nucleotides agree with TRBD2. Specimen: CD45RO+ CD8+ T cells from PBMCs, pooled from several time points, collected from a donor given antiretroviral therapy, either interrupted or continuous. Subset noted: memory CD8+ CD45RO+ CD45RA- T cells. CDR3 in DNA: TGTGCCAGCGTAGCGGGGGGGGAATCAGATACGCAGTATTTT. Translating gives CASVAGGESDTQYF.